Sequencing of this TCR beta chain was carried out in a study of blood T cell repertoires in COVID-19 (dated by TCRdb to about 2020). In the study overall: The collaborator samples originated in the United States, Italy and Spain and spanned the acute and convalescent phases of COVID-19. HLA class I and class II types, where available, came from metadata supplied by the sample provider rather than from assay-based typing. The prospective study material was composed of cDNA or gDNA derived from T cells, B-cell-depleted T cells, or PBMCs. Sample metadata almost always included a de-identified subject ID, COVID-19 status, age in years and sex. The repertoires were released in a freely available public database meant as a resource for research on the immune response to SARS-CoV-2. Deeply sampled blood TCRbeta repertoires from subjects exposed to, actively infected with, or recovered from COVID-19 were included in the dataset. Samples came from the ongoing ImmuneRACE study (first 160 participants) plus 1,254 subjects from 6 global collaborators. Summary of the overall study and its limitations: The quantity of clinical and demographic metadata differed by source and by participant and was supplied without curation.

Collaborating institutions collected whole blood in K2EDTA tubes following their own protocols. For TCRbeta analysis, collaborator samples were shipped as frozen whole blood, as isolated PBMCs, or as DNA extracted from either sample type. The CDR3 has 15 amino acids, counting the end cysteine and phenylalanine. Just the 45-base CDR3 DNA is kept, in frame starting at base 1. Deletion took 4 bases off V and 6 bases off J, with a span of 16 bases between the germline ends. From a lookup of the germline V gene (reference sequence), CDR1 and CDR2 are MNHEY and SMNVEV. Notes on this clone: The antigen it recognizes is unknown. No much larger clone exists at a distance of one base, and base qualities are not known.

The immunoSEQ Assay, a bias-controlled multiplex PCR, was used to amplify TCRbeta CDR3 regions from genomic DNA. The paper's processing steps were these. The number of nucleated cells in each sample was estimated from the amplification of reference gene primers within the assay. To quantify the absolute abundance of each unique TCRbeta CDR3 rearrangement, sequence reads were collapsed and filtered. For each sample, productive Simpson clonality was calculated by taking the square root of Simpson's diversity index across productive rearrangements. In its TCRdb copy, this immuneACCESS table keeps in-frame sequences only and misses some clones. Where compared with another copy, unresolved V genes explain less than half of these, and the others have no known cause. V and J calls and clone size are given by that table; D and trimming were obtained from the DNA. The sample data list about 70,000 clones, and around 86% of these were observed just once. The ten largest clones represent more than 10% of the sample.

What was sequenced was peripheral blood. The sequence came from a human donor in a cohort sampled during active COVID-19. The chain joins TRBV27 to TRBJ2-1; the D region possibly corresponds to TRBD2 (6 bases align). CDR3 region: CASSSGVAGLNEQFF. The nucleotides read TGTGCCAGCAGTTCGGGGGTAGCCGGCCTCAATGAGCAGTTCTTC.